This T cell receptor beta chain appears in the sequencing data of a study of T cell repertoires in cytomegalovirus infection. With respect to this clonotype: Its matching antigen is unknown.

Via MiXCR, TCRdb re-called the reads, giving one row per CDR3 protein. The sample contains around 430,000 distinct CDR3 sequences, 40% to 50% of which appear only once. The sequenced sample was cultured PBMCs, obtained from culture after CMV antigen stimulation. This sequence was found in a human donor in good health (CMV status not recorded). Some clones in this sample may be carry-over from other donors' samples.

The CDR3 DNA follows: TGCAGTGCTGAGGGGTGGAATGAGCAGTTCTTC. It encodes CSAEGWNEQFF. This chain joins TRBV20-1 and TRBJ2-1; the D gene could be TRBD1 or TRBD2 (5 bases each). Germline CDR1 is DFQATT and CDR2 is SNEGSKA (reference sequence). This CDR3 contains 11 residues. With 5 bases removed from V and 7 bases from J, the gap between germline ends came to 9 bases.